The 29 T cell receptor beta chains given below trace back to one sample, sequenced in a study of shared clonotypes between healthy human individuals. CD45RO-negative, CCR7-positively selected cells formed the naive CD8 fraction, excluding terminally differentiated effector memory CD45RA+ cells. The data were produced by immunoSEQ multiplex PCR, yet TCRdb's version contains in-frame clones alone and is incomplete. The profile shows about 550,000 clones, over 95% of them singletons. The sequencing sample was made of naive CD8+ T cells sorted from blood. These TCRs come from a woman in her thirties in good health.

The CDR3 sequence: CASSEATGSGNTIYF. Here the CDR3 DNA reads TGTGCCAGCAGTGAAGCGACGGGGAGTGGAAACACCATATATTTT. The gene calls are TRBV2 and TRBJ1-3; D ambiguous. Trimming took 0 bases from V and 3 from J, leaving 9 bases between them. CDR3 size: 15 residues. Germline V lookup: CDR1 SNHLY, CDR2 FYNNEI.

The chain carries TRBV7-9 and TRBJ2-1, with TRBD2 matching 11 bases. The V gene's germline CDR1 is SEHNR and CDR2 FQNEAQ (reference sequence). CDR3 length: 16 residues. Germline trimming cut 5 bases from V and 0 bases from J; bases unmatched to any gene: 3. This chain's CDR3 is CASSPTSGSSYNEQFF. In DNA, the CDR3 is TGTGCCAGCAGCCCAACTAGCGGGAGCTCCTACAATGAGCAGTTCTTC.

The chain links TRBV27 to TRBJ2-1; TRBD2 matches 9 bases. CDR1 is MNHEY, CDR2 SMNVEV, per germline (reference sequence). V lost 5 bases and J lost 4; bases outside the gene matches: 3. CDR3 length equals 14 residues. The CDR3 here is CASSEREAYNEQFF. As DNA, the CDR3 is TGTGCCAGCAGTGAGCGGGAGGCATACAATGAGCAGTTCTTC.

This clone came up a few times. The V gene is TRBV27, the J gene TRBJ2-5; D call uncertain. Per the germline V gene, CDR1 is MNHEY and CDR2 is SMNVEV (reference sequence). The CDR3 runs 13 residues. Deletions cut 5 bases from V and 7 bases from J, with 14 bases between. The CDR3 protein is CASSDLSRRTQYF. The CDR3 bases are TGTGCCAGCAGTGATCTCTCGAGGCGGACCCAGTACTTC.

The rearrangement uses TRBV28 and TRBJ1-1, with D uncertain. The CDR3 covers 15 residues. Germline CDR1 reads MDHEN; CDR2 reads SYDVKM. The V end was cut by 1 base, the J end by 0 bases, with 9 bases between. CDR3 protein: CASSLSSAMNTEAFF. The CDR3 nucleotides are TGTGCCAGCAGTTTATCCTCAGCTATGAACACTGAAGCTTTCTTT.

The chain is built from TRBV4-1 and TRBJ1-3; maybe TRBD1 (6 bases). The CDR3 is made up of 18 amino acids. Trimming removed 1 base from V and 0 bases from J, with 16 bases in between. Germline lookup yields CDR1 MGHRA and CDR2 YSYEKL. CDR3 nucleotide sequence: TGCGCCAGCAGCCAAGTTCTCCAGACAGGTTACTCTGGAAACACCATATATTTT. Amino acid sequence: CASSQVLQTGYSGNTIYF.

This chain links TRBV5-6 with TRBJ2-7; D is perhaps TRBD2 (5 bases). CDR1 is SGHDT, CDR2 YYEEEE, per germline. Trimming removed 3 bases at V and 6 bases at J, with 10 bases between. This CDR3 contains 12 residues. The CDR3 DNA sequence: TGTGCCAGCAGCTATATAGAGGGCGAGCAGTACTTC. Protein: CASSYIEGEQYF.

This clone was seen a few times. The chain has TRBV7-6 and TRBJ2-7; tentative D call: TRBD2 (6 bases). Germline-derived CDR1 and CDR2 are SGHVS and FNYEAQ. V was clipped by 2 bases and J by 7 bases, with 15 bases between them. This CDR3 is built from 14 residues. CDR3 residues: CASSLSLAPWEQYF. For the CDR3, the DNA is TGTGCCAGCAGCTTAAGTCTAGCGCCCTGGGAGCAGTACTTC.

In this sample, this clone turned up once. V and J are TRBV13 and TRBJ2-1; D is uncertain. The CDR3 has 13 residues. From germline, CDR1 is PRHDT and CDR2 FYEKMQ (reference sequence). V was cut by 4 bases and J by 0 bases, with 4 bases left in between. CDR3 DNA sequence: TGTGCCAGCAGCTCGAGCTCCTACAATGAGCAGTTCTTC. Its translation: CASSSSSYNEQFF.

The CDR3 sequence: CASSLDRSVTSYEQYF. The CDR3 coding sequence is TGTGCCAGCAGCTTAGATAGGTCAGTGACTTCCTACGAGCAGTACTTC. The gene calls are TRBV11-2 and TRBJ2-5; unclear D gene. Judging by the DNA end, TRBJ2-7 fits better; the J call may be wrong. This CDR3 contains 16 residues. Germline V gene data show CDR1 as SGHAT and CDR2 as FQNNGV.

The chain is built from TRBV5-1 and TRBJ2-1, with 9 positions matching TRBD1. This CDR3 region has 15 residues. Germline V gene data show CDR1 as SGHRS and CDR2 as YFSETQ. Trimming removed 4 bases from V and 4 bases from J; junction bases left unmatched: 6. The DNA for the CDR3 is TGCGCCAGCAGCGCGGACAGGGGACTATACAATGAGCAGTTCTTC. Translated: CASSADRGLYNEQFF.

J is TRBJ2-7 and V is TRBV4-1; TRBD1 aligns across 10 bases. The V segment lost 0 bases and the J segment 2 bases; nucleotides outside the gene matches: 4. Germline CDR1 and CDR2: MGHRA and YSYEKL. This CDR3 is 16 amino acids long. The CDR3 nucleotides read TGCGCCAGCAGCCAAGATAGGGGGACAGGGGCCTACGAGCAGTACTTC. This sequence encodes CASSQDRGTGAYEQYF.

In its sample, this clone was seen a few times. The chain couples TRBV28 to TRBJ2-1; 9 nucleotides align to TRBD2. The V and J ends lost 7 bases and 5 bases, in that order; junction bases with no gene match: 9. The CDR3 is made up of 15 amino acids. Germline CDR1 reads MDHEN; CDR2 reads SYDVKM. CDR3 amino acids: CASIFVSGSHNEQFF. The CDR3 DNA reads as TGTGCCAGCATTTTTGTTAGCGGGAGCCACAATGAGCAGTTCTTC.

The rearrangement links TRBV7-2 to TRBJ2-3, with D unclear. Germline V gives CDR1 SGHTA, CDR2 FQGNSA. There are 12 residues in the CDR3. V was clipped by 4 bases and J by 2 bases, with 4 bases between them. This chain's CDR3 is CASSSITDTQYF. The CDR3, as DNA: TGTGCCAGCAGCTCGATCACAGATACGCAGTATTTT.

The chain carries TRBV11-2 and TRBJ2-7; D not resolved. In germline, CDR1 is SGHAT, CDR2 FQNNGV. This CDR3 region has 10 residues. Trimming stripped 5 bases from V and 3 bases from J, with 2 bases between. CDR3 residues: CASSGYEQYF. The DNA for the CDR3 is TGTGCCAGCAGCGGCTACGAGCAGTACTTC.

This clone has more than one count but fewer than ten. The chain combines TRBV30 with TRBJ2-1; D is unclear. Looked up from germline, CDR1 is GTSNPN and CDR2 is SVGIG (reference sequence). V gave up 0 bases and J gave up 8 bases, with 2 bases separating them. There are 10 residues in the CDR3. CDR3 residues: CAWSVYEQFF. The CDR3 DNA sequence: TGTGCCTGGAGTGTCTATGAGCAGTTCTTC.

V is TRBV10-1 and J is TRBJ2-5; the D call may be TRBD1 or TRBD2 (5 bases each). Trimming removed 2 bases from V and 4 bases from J, with 14 bases in between. The CDR3 loop spans 15 amino acids. Germline CDR1 is WNHNN and CDR2 is SYGVQD (reference sequence). The DNA of the CDR3 is TGCGCCAGCAGTGAGAGCCAGGGACGACGAGAGACCCAGTACTTC. It is translated as CASSESQGRRETQYF.

In its sample, this clone was seen once. The chain links TRBV6-5 to TRBJ1-5; TRBD1 might be the D (6 bases). CDR3 length equals 15 residues. The V gene lost 6 bases and the J gene lost 2 bases, with 14 bases spanning the gap. Germline lookup yields CDR1 MNHEY and CDR2 SVGAGI. CDR3 DNA sequence: TGTGCCAGCAGAGGCGGGGGCTTGGGCAATCAGCCCCAGCATTTT. It yields the protein CASRGGGLGNQPQHF.

The CDR3 region is CASSLSPGQGGQPQHF. The CDR3 coding sequence is TGTGCCAGCAGTTTATCTCCAGGACAGGGAGGTCAGCCCCAGCATTTT. The rearrangement links TRBV27 to TRBJ1-5; 8 bases map to TRBD1. The CDR3 runs to 16 residues. In germline, CDR1 is MNHEY, CDR2 SMNVEV (reference sequence). V lost 0 bases and J lost 6; bases outside the gene matches: 7.

This rearrangement joins TRBV2 to TRBJ2-7; D is ambiguous. V lost 6 bases to trimming and J lost 2 bases, with 8 bases between them. The CDR3 totals 12 residues. Per the germline V gene, CDR1 is SNHLY and CDR2 is FYNNEI. CDR3 bases: TGTGCCAGCAGGACACAGACCTACGAGCAGTACTTC. This sequence encodes CASRTQTYEQYF.

V usage is TRBV27 and J usage is TRBJ1-5, with TRBD1 matching over 9 bases. CDR1 is MNHEY and CDR2 is SMNVEV in the germline V gene (reference sequence). J was trimmed by 7 bases and V by 8 bases; bases with no gene match: 3. CDR3 length: 12 residues. CDR3 sequence reads: CASRTGVQPQHF. CDR3 coding DNA: TGTGCCAGCCGGACAGGGGTCCAGCCCCAGCATTTT.

The chain carries TRBV10-3 and TRBJ2-3; no definite D call. V dropped 10 bases and J dropped 3 bases, with 8 bases sitting between them. The CDR3 totals 11 residues. The V gene's germline CDR1 is ENHRY and CDR2 SYGVKD. The CDR3 DNA reads TGTGCCACCCTGTCTACAGATACGCAGTATTTT. Protein: CATLSTDTQYF.

The gene calls are TRBV6-5 and TRBJ2-1; 8 bases map to TRBD1. Germline CDR1 and CDR2: MNHEY and SVGAGI. After removal of 6 bases from V and 2 bases from J, the junction contained 6 bases not matched to a gene. The CDR3 has 15 residues. CDR3 residues: CASSVDRATYNEQFF. CDR3 DNA: TGTGCCAGCAGCGTGGACAGGGCAACCTACAATGAGCAGTTCTTC.

V usage is TRBV29-1 and J usage is TRBJ2-1; D is unresolved. V gave up 4 bases and J gave up 5 bases, with 12 bases separating them. This CDR3 has 13 amino acids. In germline, CDR1 is SQVTM, CDR2 ANQGSEA. The CDR3 DNA sequence: TGCAGCGTTGCTGTTTTAGCTCACAATGAGCAGTTCTTC. Protein: CSVAVLAHNEQFF.

V and J are TRBV6-5 and TRBJ2-5, with a weak D call TRBD1 (6 bases). The better agreement between TRBJ2-7 and the DNA end casts doubt on the J call. Germline CDR1 MNHEY, CDR2 SVGAGI. There are 12 residues in the CDR3. This CDR3 is CASSRGAGEQYF. CDR3 bases: TGTGCCAGCAGCAGGGGAGCCGGCGAGCAGTACTTC.

The chain recombines TRBV19 with TRBJ2-2, with D unresolved. This CDR3 has 15 amino acids. CDR1 is LNHDA and CDR2 is SQIVND in the germline V gene (reference sequence). V shed 7 bases and J shed 2 bases, with 14 bases lying between them. The CDR3 loop is CASTTDEVNTGELFF. For the CDR3, the DNA is TGTGCCAGTACCACAGACGAAGTCAACACCGGGGAGCTGTTTTTT.

In this sample, this clone turned up once. J is TRBJ2-7 and V is TRBV27, with D possibly matching TRBD2 (6 bases). In germline, CDR1 is MNHEY, CDR2 SMNVEV (reference sequence). V was pared by 5 bases and J by 6 bases, with 29 bases between. The CDR3 has 18 amino acids. The DNA for the CDR3 is TGTGCCAGCAGTCCAACACTACATTCGGGAGACCTTATCCTCGAGCAGTACTTC. Its translation is CASSPTLHSGDLILEQYF.

This rearrangement joins TRBV21-1 to TRBJ1-3; TRBD1, as called in the table, went unchecked against the DNA. TRBV21-1 is termed a pseudogene. This CDR3 contains 19 residues. The CDR3 DNA follows: TGTGCCAGCAGCAAACCGGCTGGGTGGGGCCCTAGCTCTGGAAACACCATATATTTT. Translation gives CASSKPAGWGPSSGNTIYF.

The chain has TRBV11-2 and TRBJ2-5, with D perhaps matching TRBD1 or TRBD2 (5 bases each). The end of the DNA is better explained by TRBJ2-7, so the J call may be wrong. CDR3 length equals 18 residues. Germline-derived CDR1 and CDR2 are SGHAT and FQNNGV. The CDR3 sequence is CASSLAGTSGRSSYEQYF. The DNA of the CDR3 is TGTGCCAGCAGCTTAGCGGGAACCTCGGGACGGAGTTCCTACGAGCAGTACTTC.